Here is one T cell receptor (beta chain) with its context. Its antigen is undetermined. This sample is part of a study of CD8 T cells in Susac syndrome. Overall study findings and caveats: There were around 16 Susac-specific public clones in total CD8+ repertoires and a few in CD8+ TEMRA repertoires.

RNA, at 0.5 to 1 ug, was reverse transcribed with random hexamers. It was immunoSEQ multiplex PCR that amplified TCR beta CDR3 across 54 Vbeta and 13 Jbeta. Using its own MiXCR run on the immunoSEQ multiplex PCR reads, TCRdb lists one record per CDR3 protein. This table has tens of thousands of distinct CDR3 sequences, approximately 96% appearing once. The material sequenced was CD8+ T cells from PBMCs. The TCR was taken from a human donor with Susac syndrome.

CDR3 coding DNA: TGTGCCAGCAGCGGGGGGGGTCTACCCTATAATTCACCCCTCCACTTT. Amino acid sequence: CASSGGGLPYNSPLHF. The V call is TRBV7-9, the J call TRBJ1-6; possible D gene TRBD1, 5 bases. The germline CDR1 and CDR2 sequences are SEHNR and FQNEAQ (reference sequence). The CDR3 extends over 16 amino acids. V was clipped by 5 bases and J by 2 bases, with 13 bases between them.